Listed below are T cell receptor beta chains from one sample, sequenced in a study of identical twins. TCRdb fed the 5' RACE reads into MiXCR, producing one record per CDR3 protein. This sample has 1.5 million to 2 million distinct CDR3 sequences, with roughly 35% found just once. The specimen was cord blood. The receptors stem from a newborn girl in good health. CDR3s include the opening cysteine and the closing phenylalanine or tryptophan. A D gene is named only where the DNA matches it firmly. Clone size appears in some rows only: once, few, many, or a class for an expanded clone.

CDR3 DNA: TGTGCCAGCAGCTTCCAGTCAGGGGGCGGCCCTGAAACTTTCTTT
CDR3 protein: CASSFQSGGGPETFF
D gene: TRBD1
clone size: .
J gene: TRBJ1-1
V gene: TRBV7-2

CDR3 DNA: TGTGCCAGCAGCCAAGGTCGACCTGTGGAACGGGAGGAAGAGACCCAGTACTTC
CDR3 protein: CASSQGRPVEREEETQYF
D gene: TRBD2
clone size: .
J gene: TRBJ2-5
V gene: TRBV3-1

CDR3 DNA: TGTGCCAGCAGCATCAGACACAATGAGCAGTTCTTC
CDR3 protein: CASSIRHNEQFF
D gene: .
clone size: many
J gene: TRBJ2-1
V gene: TRBV7-2

CDR3 DNA: TGCAGCGTTGAAGTTGGGCAGGGCTACGAGCAGTACTTC
CDR3 protein: CSVEVGQGYEQYF
D gene: .
clone size: .
J gene: TRBJ2-7
V gene: TRBV29-1

CDR3 DNA: TGCGCCAGCAGTGAGGGTGACAGGGTGTATGGCTACACCTTC
CDR3 protein: CASSEGDRVYGYTF
D gene: TRBD1
clone size: few
J gene: TRBJ1-2
V gene: TRBV10-2

CDR3 DNA: TGTGCCAGCACCGCGACGGCTCTGAGAGGCTATGGCTACACCTTC
CDR3 protein: CASTATALRGYGYTF
D gene: .
clone size: .
J gene: TRBJ1-2
V gene: TRBV2

CDR3 DNA: TGCAGTGCAATCCGAAAGGTGGGGAAAAGGCAGTTCTTC
CDR3 protein: CSAIRKVGKRQFF
D gene: .
clone size: few
J gene: TRBJ2-1
V gene: TRBV20-1

CDR3 DNA: TGTGCCAGCAGCTCACACCCCGGGGTGAACACTGAAGCTTTCTTT
CDR3 protein: CASSSHPGVNTEAFF
D gene: .
clone size: .
J gene: TRBJ1-1
V gene: TRBV28

CDR3 DNA: TGCAGGATCCTCTCCGACCTGGGCGGGGGTGGCTACACCTTC
CDR3 protein: CRILSDLGGGGYTF
D gene: .
clone size: .
J gene: TRBJ1-2
V gene: TRBV20-1

CDR3 DNA: TGCGCCAGCAGTGGCGCTAGCGGGGGCACAGATACGCAGTATTTT
CDR3 protein: CASSGASGGTDTQYF
D gene: TRBD2
clone size: .
J gene: TRBJ2-3
V gene: TRBV10-2

CDR3 DNA: TGTGCCAGCAGCCCCGGTCTAGGGGTGAACACTGAAGCTTTCTTT
CDR3 protein: CASSPGLGVNTEAFF
D gene: .
clone size: .
J gene: TRBJ1-1
V gene: TRBV7-2

CDR3 DNA: TGTGCCACCAGTGATTTGCCAGGGGCTAGCGGGAGCACCGGGGAGCTGTTTTTT
CDR3 protein: CATSDLPGASGSTGELFF
D gene: TRBD2
clone size: .
J gene: TRBJ2-2
V gene: TRBV24-1

CDR3 DNA: TGCAGTGCATCGACAGGGAAAGATACGCAGTATTTT
CDR3 protein: CSASTGKDTQYF
D gene: TRBD1
clone size: few
J gene: TRBJ2-3
V gene: TRBV20-1

CDR3 DNA: TGCAGTGCTAAAGGCAGGAGAGGGTCCCGCTCCTATGATTCACCCCTCCACTTT
CDR3 protein: CSAKGRRGSRSYDSPLHF
D gene: .
clone size: .
J gene: TRBJ1-6
V gene: TRBV20-1

CDR3 DNA: TGTGCCAGCAGCCAAGATCCCGACAGTAGCCACACTGAAGCTTTCTTT
CDR3 protein: CASSQDPDSSHTEAFF
D gene: .
clone size: .
J gene: TRBJ1-1
V gene: TRBV4-2

CDR3 DNA: TGTGCCAGCAGTTCCTCGGGCTACAATCAGCCCCAGCATTTT
CDR3 protein: CASSSSGYNQPQHF
D gene: .
clone size: .
J gene: TRBJ1-5
V gene: TRBV28

CDR3 DNA: TGTGCCAGCCTGGGCCCTGGGACTAGCGGGAGTCAACAGTACTTC
CDR3 protein: CASLGPGTSGSQQYF
D gene: TRBD2
clone size: few
J gene: TRBJ2-4
V gene: TRBV6-1

CDR3 DNA: TGCAGTGCCCCCGGCGGGACTTACGAGCAGTACTTC
CDR3 protein: CSAPGGTYEQYF
D gene: .
clone size: .
J gene: TRBJ2-7
V gene: TRBV20-1

CDR3 DNA: TGTGCCAGCAGTTCCCACAGGTTCGACATTCAGTACTTC
CDR3 protein: CASSSHRFDIQYF
D gene: .
clone size: .
J gene: TRBJ2-4
V gene: TRBV28

CDR3 DNA: TGCAGTGCTAGGCCCAGCGGGGGGTCCAAAAACATTCAGTACTTC
CDR3 protein: CSARPSGGSKNIQYF
D gene: TRBD2
clone size: .
J gene: TRBJ2-4
V gene: TRBV20-1

CDR3 DNA: TGTGCCAGCAGCACGGGACAGGGTTTCTATGGCTACACCTTC
CDR3 protein: CASSTGQGFYGYTF
D gene: TRBD1
clone size: .
J gene: TRBJ1-2
V gene: TRBV28

CDR3 DNA: TGCAGCGTCCTTGGGGGGCTACCCGGCGGGCAGTACTTC
CDR3 protein: CSVLGGLPGGQYF
D gene: .
clone size: .
J gene: TRBJ2-7
V gene: TRBV29-1

CDR3 DNA: TGTGCCAGCAGTGAAGGGACAGGGCCTTACTACGAGCAGTACTTC
CDR3 protein: CASSEGTGPYYEQYF
D gene: TRBD1
clone size: .
J gene: TRBJ2-7
V gene: TRBV2

CDR3 DNA: TGTGCCAGCAGCCAGATTAGCGGGAGGGGCAGGGTTGAGCAGTTCTTC
CDR3 protein: CASSQISGRGRVEQFF
D gene: TRBD2
clone size: few
J gene: TRBJ2-1
V gene: TRBV4-2

CDR3 DNA: TGCAGTGCTAGCTATAGGGGGCCCGAAGCTTTCTTT
CDR3 protein: CSASYRGPEAFF
D gene: TRBD1
clone size: .
J gene: TRBJ1-1
V gene: TRBV20-1

CDR3 DNA: TGCAGTGCGACAGGGTCCCACTACGAGCAGTACTTC
CDR3 protein: CSATGSHYEQYF
D gene: TRBD1
clone size: .
J gene: TRBJ2-7
V gene: TRBV20-1

CDR3 DNA: TGTGCCAGCAGGGGACTAGGGGGCAATGAGCAGTACTTC
CDR3 protein: CASRGLGGNEQYF
D gene: .
clone size: .
J gene: TRBJ2-5
V gene: TRBV6-2/TRBV6-3

CDR3 DNA: TGTGCCAGCAACCAAGCGGGAAGTGGCGAGCAGTACTTC
CDR3 protein: CASNQAGSGEQYF
D gene: TRBD2
clone size: .
J gene: TRBJ2-7
V gene: TRBV9

CDR3 DNA: TGTGCCAGCAGTTTGCCTGACCCGAACACTGAAGCTTACTTT
CDR3 protein: CASSLPDPNTEAYF
D gene: .
clone size: .
J gene: TRBJ1-1
V gene: TRBV28

CDR3 DNA: TGCAGCCCCCGACACTTGAACACTGAAGCTTTCTTT
CDR3 protein: CSPRHLNTEAFF
D gene: .
clone size: .
J gene: TRBJ1-1
V gene: TRBV29-1

CDR3 DNA: TGTGCCACCAAGGACAGGGGGCTTCCCAACTATGGCTACACCTTC
CDR3 protein: CATKDRGLPNYGYTF
D gene: TRBD1
clone size: many
J gene: TRBJ1-2
V gene: TRBV27

CDR3 DNA: TGTGCCAGCAGCCAAGAGGGAACCACAGCGACCACTGAAGCTTTCTTT
CDR3 protein: CASSQEGTTATTEAFF
D gene: .
clone size: .
J gene: TRBJ1-1
V gene: TRBV4-2

CDR3 DNA: TGTGCCAGCAGCTTAGCGCGGGACAGAAAGAAGACCCAGTACTTC
CDR3 protein: CASSLARDRKKTQYF
D gene: .
clone size: .
J gene: TRBJ2-5
V gene: TRBV7-2

CDR3 DNA: TGCAGCGTTGGGGGGACTAGAGTCCACGAGCAGTACTTC
CDR3 protein: CSVGGTRVHEQYF
D gene: TRBD2
clone size: many
J gene: TRBJ2-7
V gene: TRBV29-1

CDR3 DNA: TGTGCCAGCAGCTTGGTTGAGGGCGGGGAGCTGTTTTTT
CDR3 protein: CASSLVEGGELFF
D gene: .
clone size: .
J gene: TRBJ2-2
V gene: TRBV5-6

CDR3 DNA: TGCGCCAGCAGCTTGGCAGGGAGTTTGACTGAAGCTTTCTTT
CDR3 protein: CASSLAGSLTEAFF
D gene: .
clone size: few
J gene: TRBJ1-1
V gene: TRBV5-1

CDR3 DNA: TGCGCCAGCAGCTTGGTCTTGAGCGGGGAGTCCCAAGAGACCCAGTACTTC
CDR3 protein: CASSLVLSGESQETQYF
D gene: TRBD2
clone size: .
J gene: TRBJ2-5
V gene: TRBV5-1

CDR3 DNA: TGCAGCGTTCACGGGAAGGTTTACAATGAGCAGTTCTTC
CDR3 protein: CSVHGKVYNEQFF
D gene: .
clone size: .
J gene: TRBJ2-1
V gene: TRBV29-1

CDR3 DNA: TGTGCCACGGGCAGCCGGTCTAACTATGGCTACACCTTC
CDR3 protein: CATGSRSNYGYTF
D gene: .
clone size: .
J gene: TRBJ1-2
V gene: TRBV6-2/TRBV6-3

CDR3 DNA: TGTGCCAGCAAGGGAACAGGGCTCAACGAGCAGTACTTC
CDR3 protein: CASKGTGLNEQYF
D gene: .
clone size: .
J gene: TRBJ2-7
V gene: TRBV6-2/TRBV6-3

CDR3 DNA: TGCAGTGCTTACCGTAATGAGCAGTTCTTC
CDR3 protein: CSAYRNEQFF
D gene: .
clone size: .
J gene: TRBJ2-1
V gene: TRBV20-1

CDR3 DNA: TGTGCCAGCAGCAAGTTCTCGAGAACCTACAATGAGCAGTTCTTC
CDR3 protein: CASSKFSRTYNEQFF
D gene: .
clone size: .
J gene: TRBJ2-1
V gene: TRBV21-1